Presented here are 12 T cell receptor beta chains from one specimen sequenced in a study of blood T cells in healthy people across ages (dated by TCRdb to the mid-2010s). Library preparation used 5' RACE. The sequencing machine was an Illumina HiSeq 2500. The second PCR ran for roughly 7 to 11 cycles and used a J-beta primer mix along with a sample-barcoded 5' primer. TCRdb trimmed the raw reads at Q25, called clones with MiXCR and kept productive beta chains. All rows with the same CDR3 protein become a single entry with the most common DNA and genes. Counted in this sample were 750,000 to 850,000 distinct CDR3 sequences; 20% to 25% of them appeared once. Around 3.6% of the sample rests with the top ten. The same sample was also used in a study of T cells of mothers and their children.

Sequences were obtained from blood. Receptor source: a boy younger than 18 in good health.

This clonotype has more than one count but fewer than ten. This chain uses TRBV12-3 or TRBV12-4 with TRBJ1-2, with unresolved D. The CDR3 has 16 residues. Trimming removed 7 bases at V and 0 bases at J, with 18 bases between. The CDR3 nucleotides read TGTGCCAGCACCCAAGGTGGAGCACCTCCTAACTATGGCTACACCTTC. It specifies CASTQGGAPPNYGYTF.

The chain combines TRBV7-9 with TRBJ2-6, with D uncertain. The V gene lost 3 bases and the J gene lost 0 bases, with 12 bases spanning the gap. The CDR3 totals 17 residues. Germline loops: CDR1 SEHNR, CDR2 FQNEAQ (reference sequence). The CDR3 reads CASSFDSFISGANVLTF. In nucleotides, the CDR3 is TGTGCCAGCAGCTTTGACTCCTTTATCTCTGGGGCCAACGTCCTGACTTTC. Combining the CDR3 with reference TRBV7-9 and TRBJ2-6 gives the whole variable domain DTGVSQNPRHKITKRGQNVTFRCDPISEHNRLYWYRQTLGQGPEFLTYFQNEAQLEKSRLLSDRFSAERPKGSFSTLEIQRTEQGDSAMYLCASSFDSFISGANVLTFGAGSRLTVL.

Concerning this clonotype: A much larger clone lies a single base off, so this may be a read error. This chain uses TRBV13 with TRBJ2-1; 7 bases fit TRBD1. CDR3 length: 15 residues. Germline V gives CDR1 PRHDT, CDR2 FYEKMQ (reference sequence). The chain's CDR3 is CAGSRMGTDPFEQFF. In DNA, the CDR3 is TGTGCCGGCAGCCGGATGGGGACAGACCCGTTTGAGCAGTTCTTC.

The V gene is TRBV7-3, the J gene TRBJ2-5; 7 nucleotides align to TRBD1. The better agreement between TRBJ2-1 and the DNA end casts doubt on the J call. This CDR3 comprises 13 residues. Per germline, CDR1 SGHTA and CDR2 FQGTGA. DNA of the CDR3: TGTGCCAGCAGCTCGACAGGGTCCGATGAGCAGTTCTTC. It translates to CASSSTGSDEQFF.

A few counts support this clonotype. CDR3 nucleotides: TGTGCCACCAGCAGAGAGGCAGGGAAAAACATTCAGTACTTC. Its protein is CATSREAGKNIQYF. This rearrangement joins TRBV15 to TRBJ2-4, with TRBD1 as a possible D gene (5 bases). Per the germline V gene, CDR1 is LNHNV and CDR2 is YYDKDF (reference sequence). The CDR3 contains 14 residues. Trimming took off 0 bases at V and 4 bases at J, with 7 bases between the two ends.

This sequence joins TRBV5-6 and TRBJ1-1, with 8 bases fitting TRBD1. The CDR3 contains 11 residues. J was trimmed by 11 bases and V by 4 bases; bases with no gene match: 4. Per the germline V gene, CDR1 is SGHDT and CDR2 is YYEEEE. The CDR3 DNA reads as TGTGCCAGCAGCGGGGGACAGGAGGCTTTCTTT. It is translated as CASSGGQEAFF.

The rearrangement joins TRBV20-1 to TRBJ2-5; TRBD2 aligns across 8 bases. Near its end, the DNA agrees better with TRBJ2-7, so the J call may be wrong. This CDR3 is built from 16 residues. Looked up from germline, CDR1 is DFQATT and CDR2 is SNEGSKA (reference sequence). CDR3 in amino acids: CSARDVASGLSYEQYF. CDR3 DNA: TGCAGTGCTAGAGACGTAGCTAGCGGGCTATCCTACGAGCAGTACTTC.

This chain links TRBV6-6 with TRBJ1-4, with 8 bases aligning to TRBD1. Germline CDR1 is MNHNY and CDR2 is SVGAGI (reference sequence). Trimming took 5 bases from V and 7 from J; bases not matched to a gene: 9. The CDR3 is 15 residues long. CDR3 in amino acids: CASSRTGGSREKLFF. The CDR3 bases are TGTGCCAGCAGTAGAACAGGGGGAAGTCGTGAAAAACTGTTTTTT.

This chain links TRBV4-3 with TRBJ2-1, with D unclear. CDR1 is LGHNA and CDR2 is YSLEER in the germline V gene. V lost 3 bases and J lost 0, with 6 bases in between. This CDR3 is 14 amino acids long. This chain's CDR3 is CASSHVDSYNEQFF. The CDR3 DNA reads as TGCGCCAGCAGCCATGTGGACTCCTACAATGAGCAGTTCTTC.

In nucleotides, the CDR3 is TGTGCCAGCAGCCGGGGACAACACTCTGGGGCCAACGTCCTGACTTTC. Protein sequence: CASSRGQHSGANVLTF. V usage is TRBV2 and J usage is TRBJ2-6; TRBD1 might be the D (6 bases). Germline-derived CDR1 and CDR2 are SNHLY and FYNNEI. The CDR3 length is 16 residues. V gave up 6 bases and J gave up 0 bases, with 12 bases separating them.

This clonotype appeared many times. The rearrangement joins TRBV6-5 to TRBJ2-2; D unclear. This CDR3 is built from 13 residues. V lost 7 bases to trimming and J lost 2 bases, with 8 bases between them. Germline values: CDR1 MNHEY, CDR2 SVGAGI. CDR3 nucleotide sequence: TGTGCCAGCAACGGCGCAAACACCGGGGAGCTGTTTTTT. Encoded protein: CASNGANTGELFF.

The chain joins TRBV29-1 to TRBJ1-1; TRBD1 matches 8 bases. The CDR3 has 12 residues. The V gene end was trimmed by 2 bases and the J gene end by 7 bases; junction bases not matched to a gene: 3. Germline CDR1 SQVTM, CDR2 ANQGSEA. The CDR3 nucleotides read TGCAGCGTTGAAACGGGACAGGTTGAAGCTTTCTTT. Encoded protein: CSVETGQVEAFF.